These 29 T cell receptor beta chains were all obtained from the same sample, sequenced in a study of cytomegalovirus exposure and HLA in healthy donors. Primers included in the PCR were 60 Vbeta and 13 Jbeta primers. TCRdb's table, derived via immunoSEQ multiplex PCR, lists solely in-frame clones and lacks some. Among approximately 100,000 clones listed, roughly three quarters were seen once. Input material: PBMCs. The receptors were gathered from a female donor in good health and CMV-seropositive.

J is TRBJ2-7 and V is TRBV29-1, with a possible D match to TRBD2 (7 bases). Germline V gene lookup returns CDR1 SQVTM and CDR2 ANQGSEA. The CDR3 spans 12 residues. V shed 6 bases and J shed 3 bases, with 12 bases lying between them. CDR3 nucleotide sequence: TGCAGCGTAGGGGGAGGGGGCTACGAGCAGTACTTC. It specifies CSVGGGGYEQYF.

The CDR3 reads CASRDREETQYF. The CDR3 DNA sequence: TGTGCCAGCCGGGACAGAGAAGAGACCCAGTACTTC. J is TRBJ2-5 and V is TRBV2; 7 nucleotides line up with TRBD1. The CDR3 extends over 12 amino acids. J lost 3 bases, V lost 8 bases, and 3 bases had no gene match. CDR1 is SNHLY, CDR2 FYNNEI, per germline.

This CDR3 reads CASSQVSGGGYEQYF. In nucleotides, the CDR3 is TGCGCCAGCAGCCAAGTCTCGGGGGGCGGGTACGAGCAGTACTTC. J is TRBJ2-7 and V is TRBV4-3; weak D call: TRBD2 (7 bases). The V gene lost 1 base and the J gene lost 4 bases, with 14 bases spanning the gap. Germline CDR1 and CDR2: LGHNA and YSLEER. This CDR3 contains 15 residues.

This sequence joins TRBV7-6 and TRBJ2-7; TRBD2 aligns across 9 bases. Germline CDR1 is SGHVS and CDR2 is FNYEAQ. The CDR3 consists of 18 residues. The J segment lost 3 bases and the V segment lost 1 base, leaving 13 bases of the junction unmatched. CDR3 in DNA: TGTGCCAGCAGCTTAGGAGCGGGAGGCGCGGGGGGTTTCTACGAGCAGTACTTC. Protein: CASSLGAGGAGGFYEQYF. The full variable domain, in which reference TRBV7-6 and TRBJ2-7 provide the parts outside the CDR3, is GAGVSQSPRYKVTKRGQDVALRCDPISGHVSLYWYRQALGQGPEFLTYFNYEAQQDKSGLPNDRFSAERPEGSISTLTIQRTEQRDSAMYRCASSLGAGGAGGFYEQYFGPGTRLTVT.

The chain recombines TRBV19 with TRBJ1-5; D is perhaps TRBD1 (5 bases). Germline V lookup: CDR1 LNHDA, CDR2 SQIVND (reference sequence). The CDR3 consists of 15 residues. V was shortened by 3 bases and J by 8 bases, with 17 bases between the two germline ends. This CDR3 is CASSIMGGSGEPQHF. In nucleotides, the CDR3 is TGTGCCAGTAGTATTATGGGGGGGAGCGGGGAGCCCCAGCATTTT.

The chain has TRBV18 and TRBJ2-3; a possible D gene is TRBD1 (5 bases). The CDR3 runs to 13 residues. Germline V gives CDR1 KGHSH, CDR2 LQKENI. Deletions cut 8 bases from V and 2 bases from J, with 11 bases between. DNA for the CDR3: TGTGCCAGCCCTAGACAGAACACAGATACGCAGTATTTT. Its protein product is CASPRQNTDTQYF.

This clone occurred once. The V and J genes are TRBV6-1 and TRBJ2-1; no firm D call. The germline gives CDR1 MNHNS, CDR2 SASEGT. This CDR3 spans 11 amino acids. V lost 9 bases and J lost 4, with 7 bases in between. CDR3 sequence (DNA): TGTGCCAGTTCCGTGTACAATGAGCAGTTCTTC. It translates to CASSVYNEQFF.

The chain joins TRBV7-9 to TRBJ1-6; tentatively, D is TRBD1 (5 bases). V lost 3 bases and J lost 7, with 10 bases in between. Germline V gene data show CDR1 as SEHNR and CDR2 as FQNEAQ (reference sequence). This CDR3 has 14 residues. This chain's CDR3 is CASSLQGGNSPLHF. The CDR3 DNA reads TGTGCCAGCAGCTTGCAGGGAGGGAATTCACCCCTCCACTTT. Variable domain in full (rest from reference TRBV7-9 and TRBJ1-6): DTGVSQNPRHKITKRGQNVTFRCDPISEHNRLYWYRQTLGQGPEFLTYFQNEAQLEKSRLLSDRFSAERPKGSFSTLEIQRTEQGDSAMYLCASSLQGGNSPLHFGNGTRLTVT.

V and J are TRBV18 and TRBJ2-3; TRBD2 agrees at 11 bases. CDR1 is KGHSH and CDR2 is LQKENI in the germline V gene. The CDR3 loop spans 16 amino acids. Losses at the gene ends were 3 bases for V and 0 bases for J; bases not matched to a gene: 2. This CDR3 is CASSPSGGASTDTQYF. The CDR3 DNA reads as TGTGCCAGCTCACCTAGCGGGGGGGCTAGCACAGATACGCAGTATTTT.

The V and J genes are TRBV18 and TRBJ2-7; 14 bases fit TRBD2. Germline V gene data show CDR1 as KGHSH and CDR2 as LQKENI. Trimming took 4 bases from V and 2 from J; bases not matched to a gene: 4. The length of the CDR3 is 16 residues. CDR3 DNA: TGTGCCAGCTCACGAGGGACTAGCGGGAGAACCTACGAGCAGTACTTC. Encoded protein: CASSRGTSGRTYEQYF.

The chain carries TRBV27 and TRBJ1-2; 8 bases are a match to TRBD1. This CDR3 spans 15 amino acids. V shed 2 bases, J shed 4 bases, and the junction held 6 bases outside the gene matches. Per the germline V gene, CDR1 is MNHEY and CDR2 is SMNVEV (reference sequence). Here the CDR3 reads CASSLATGGFYGYTF. The CDR3 bases are TGTGCCAGCAGTTTAGCTACAGGGGGATTCTATGGCTACACCTTC.

The J gene is TRBJ1-1, the V gene TRBV4-1; weak D call: TRBD1 (6 bases). The length of the CDR3 is 17 residues. Germline assignment: CDR1 MGHRA and CDR2 YSYEKL. V shed 1 base and J shed 0 bases, with 15 bases lying between them. CDR3 sequence: CASSQGGFRDMNTEAFF. In DNA form, the CDR3 reads TGCGCCAGCAGCCAAGGGGGGTTCCGGGACATGAACACTGAAGCTTTCTTT.

This chain connects TRBV18 to TRBJ1-2, with D possibly being TRBD1 (6 bases). Germline V lookup: CDR1 KGHSH, CDR2 LQKENI. CDR3 size: 13 residues. The V end lost 6 bases, the J end lost 2 bases, and 10 bases lay between the germline ends. The DNA of the CDR3 is TGTGCCAGCTCCAGGGGTGAGAACTATGGCTACACCTTC. The encoded protein is CASSRGENYGYTF.

The chain recombines TRBV29-1 with TRBJ1-1, with TRBD1 matching 9 bases. V was pared by 7 bases and J by 3 bases, with 6 bases of the junction left unmatched. Germline V gene data show CDR1 as SQVTM and CDR2 as ANQGSEA. This CDR3 region has 13 residues. The DNA of the CDR3 is TGCAGCGGCACAGGGGGCGCGGACACTGAAGCTTTCTTT. Residues: CSGTGGADTEAFF.

This clone came up a few times. The V gene is TRBV11-2, the J gene TRBJ2-5; D is perhaps TRBD1 (6 bases). The J call may be incorrect, as the DNA end agrees better with TRBJ2-7. From germline, CDR1 is SGHAT and CDR2 FQNNGV. This CDR3 region has 16 residues. The CDR3 region is CASSFLRTESSYEQYF. CDR3 sequence (DNA): TGTGCCAGCAGCTTCTTGCGGACAGAGAGCTCCTACGAGCAGTACTTC.

V gene TRBV29-1 combines with J gene TRBJ1-2; a weak D match, TRBD1 (5 bases). Deletions cut 4 bases from V and 4 bases from J, with 13 bases between. Per the germline V gene, CDR1 is SQVTM and CDR2 is ANQGSEA. This CDR3 spans 13 amino acids. CDR3: CSVVVVDSYGYTF. For the CDR3, the DNA is TGCAGCGTTGTAGTGGTTGACAGCTATGGCTACACCTTC.

V is TRBV19 and J is TRBJ2-7; 7 nucleotides line up with TRBD2. The germline V gene encodes CDR1 LNHDA and CDR2 SQIVND (reference sequence). This CDR3 contains 14 residues. V shed 3 bases, J shed 2 bases, and the junction held 4 bases outside the gene matches. The CDR3 sequence: CASSIAAGAYEQYF. CDR3 coding DNA: TGTGCCAGTAGTATCGCGGCGGGGGCCTACGAGCAGTACTTC.

This chain joins TRBV15 and TRBJ2-1; 7 bases match TRBD2. Germline V gene data show CDR1 as LNHNV and CDR2 as YYDKDF (reference sequence). Trimming took 1 base from V and 4 from J; bases not matched to a gene: 4. This CDR3 spans 15 amino acids. CDR3 DNA: TGTGCCACCAGCAGAGTTGGGGACTATTACAATGAGCAGTTCTTC. This sequence encodes CATSRVGDYYNEQFF.

The chain uses TRBV6-1 and TRBJ1-6; 9 bases map to TRBD1. With V trimmed by 6 bases and J by 16 bases, 7 bases remained unmatched. In germline, CDR1 is MNHNS, CDR2 SASEGT. This CDR3 spans 12 amino acids. CDR3 region: CASRLTGGGLHF. In nucleotides, the CDR3 is TGTGCCAGCAGACTTACAGGGGGCGGGCTCCACTTT.

This clone was seen a handful of times. J is TRBJ2-2 and V is TRBV7-8, with D hard to call. Trimming took off 5 bases at V and 3 bases at J, with 4 bases between the two ends. Germline values: CDR1 SGHVS, CDR2 FQNEAQ. The length of the CDR3 is 12 residues. CDR3 sequence: CASSRDTGELFF. The CDR3 DNA sequence: TGTGCCAGCAGCCGGGACACCGGGGAGCTGTTTTTT.

The chain links TRBV5-4 to TRBJ1-1; 8 bases line up with TRBD1. The CDR3 totals 14 residues. Looked up from germline, CDR1 is SGHNT and CDR2 is YYREEE (reference sequence). The V and J ends lost 4 bases and 3 bases, in that order; junction bases with no gene match: 5. CDR3 region: CASSPDRGDTEAFF. The DNA for the CDR3 is TGTGCCAGCAGCCCTGACAGGGGAGACACTGAAGCTTTCTTT.

The chain carries TRBV6-5 and TRBJ1-4; 7 bases align to TRBD1. CDR1 is MNHEY and CDR2 is SVGAGI in the germline V gene. V shed 7 bases and J 5 bases; nucleotides not matched to a gene: 7. The CDR3 loop spans 14 amino acids. The CDR3 protein is CASKPRGINEKLFF. Written as DNA, the CDR3 is TGTGCCAGCAAACCCAGGGGGATCAATGAAAAACTGTTTTTT.

The DNA for the CDR3 is TGTGCCAGCAGTTTGCGGGAAAATGAGCAGTTCTTC. It codes for CASSLRENEQFF. This chain links TRBV27 with TRBJ2-1, with D maybe TRBD2 (6 bases). CDR3 size: 12 residues. Germline lookup yields CDR1 MNHEY and CDR2 SMNVEV (reference sequence). The V and J ends lost 3 bases and 7 bases respectively, with 7 bases between them.

This clone showed up just a few times. This chain links TRBV9 with TRBJ2-5; 9 bases are a match to TRBD2. CDR1 and CDR2 (germline): SGDLS, YYNGEE. The CDR3 extends over 20 amino acids. Unmatched junction bases numbered 18, after V lost 3 bases and J lost 0 bases. CDR3 bases: TGTGCCAGCAGCGCATTACAGGGGTTCAGCGGGGGGAAGTACCAAGAGACCCAGTACTTC. The encoded protein is CASSALQGFSGGKYQETQYF.

Note on this clone: Other DNA variants within this sample encode the same CDR3. The chain joins TRBV2 to TRBJ1-2; a weak D match, TRBD1 (6 bases). Germline lookup yields CDR1 SNHLY and CDR2 FYNNEI. The CDR3 consists of 13 residues. The V end was cut by 7 bases, the J end by 2 bases, with 11 bases between. DNA of the CDR3: TGTGCCAGCATTGGACAGCCCAACTATGGCTACACCTTC. Its translation: CASIGQPNYGYTF.

This clone was seen only a few times. Here the CDR3 reads CASSASEWDTIYF. Written as DNA, the CDR3 is TGTGCCAGTAGTGCATCGGAGTGGGACACCATATATTTT. The chain employs TRBV19 and TRBJ1-3; no reliable D call. In germline, CDR1 is LNHDA, CDR2 SQIVND (reference sequence). CDR3 length: 13 residues. Trimming shortened V by 5 bases and J by 8 bases, and 13 bases separated the two germline ends. Full variable domain (outside the CDR3, taken from reference TRBV19 and TRBJ1-3): DGGITQSPKYLFRKEGQNVTLSCEQNLNHDAMYWYRQDPGQGLRLIYYSQIVNDFQKGDIAEGYSVSREKKESFPLTVTSAQKNPTAFYLCASSASEWDTIYFGEGSWLTVV.

This sequence joins TRBV14 and TRBJ2-7; D possibly corresponds to TRBD2 (5 bases). The CDR3 covers 14 residues. The germline V gene has CDR1 SGHDN and CDR2 FVKESK. Trimming stripped 1 base from V and 1 base from J, with 8 bases between. Written as DNA, the CDR3 is TGTGCCAGCAGCCAAGTTAGCGTGTCCTACGAGCAGTACTTC. Protein sequence: CASSQVSVSYEQYF.

This chain connects TRBV6-5 to TRBJ2-1; 7 bases line up with TRBD2. CDR1 and CDR2 (germline): MNHEY, SVGAGI. With 6 bases clipped from V and 4 bases from J, the junction kept 3 bases outside the gene matches. This CDR3 is built from 13 residues. The CDR3 coding sequence is TGTGCCAGCAGAGAAGCGGGGTACAATGAGCAGTTCTTC. Protein sequence: CASREAGYNEQFF.

The chain has TRBV27 and TRBJ1-2; TRBD1 might be the D (6 bases). Trimming took off 3 bases at V and 8 bases at J, with 16 bases between the two ends. Germline lookup yields CDR1 MNHEY and CDR2 SMNVEV (reference sequence). This CDR3 has 14 amino acids. CDR3 residues: CASSLDRAVGGYTF. The CDR3 nucleotides read TGTGCCAGCAGTTTGGACAGAGCCGTCGGCGGCTACACCTTC.